This is a list of T cell receptor beta chains from one sample in a study of Tregs in tolerant kidney transplant recipients. Measured with immunoSEQ multiplex PCR; TCRdb has only the in-frame clones, and not every one. The repertoire holds about 240,000 clones, about 80% seen once, with roughly 0.67% in the top ten. Input material: CD4+ T cells from blood. The receptors come from a human donor in good health. The CDR3 runs from the conserved cysteine through the conserved F or W. D genes are given only for firm matches. Clone size is stated in some rows and not others, as once, few, many or a class when expanded.

J gene | D gene | V gene | clone size | CDR3 DNA | CDR3 protein
TRBJ1-3 | NA | TRBV30 | NA | TGTGCCTGGAAATCCAGGTCGGGAAACACCATATATTTT | CAWKSRSGNTIYF
TRBJ1-2 | NA | TRBV18 | few | TGTGCCAGCTCACCACAGGAGTATGGCTACACCTTC | CASSPQEYGYTF
TRBJ2-7 | TRBD1 | TRBV5-4 | NA | TGTGCCAGCAGCCTTGGAACGACAGGGGTCTACGAGCAGTACTTC | CASSLGTTGVYEQYF
TRBJ2-1 | NA | TRBV7-2 | NA | TGTGCCAGCAGCCCTATTGACCGTGAGCAGTTCTTC | CASSPIDREQFF
TRBJ2-7 | NA | TRBV7-9 | NA | TGTGCCAGCAGCTTGGAGAGGGGATCGACCTACGAGCAGTACTTC | CASSLERGSTYEQYF
TRBJ2-1 | TRBD1 | TRBV11-1 | NA | TGTGCCAGCAGCTTCGAGGCAGGGGGCAATGAGCAGTTCTTC | CASSFEAGGNEQFF
TRBJ1-6 | NA | TRBV7-9 | once | TGTGCCAGCAGCTCGAGTTGGCCTAATTCACCCCTCCACTTT | CASSSSWPNSPLHF
TRBJ1-2 | NA | TRBV6-5 | few | TGTGCCAGCAGTACTCGCCCGGGTGGGTATGGCTACACCTTC | CASSTRPGGYGYTF
TRBJ2-5 | NA | TRBV9 | NA | TGTGCCAGCAGCGTAGATACCACGCTCGGGCAAGAGACCCAGTACTTC | CASSVDTTLGQETQYF
TRBJ2-2 | TRBD2 | TRBV4-1 | NA | TGCGCCAGCAGCCACCCCCCGCCTAGCGGGGGGGTAGGGGAGCTGTTTTTT | CASSHPPPSGGVGELFF
TRBJ2-7 | NA | TRBV27 | NA | TGTGCCAGCAGTTTAAGCGGCTCCTACGAGCAGTACTTC | CASSLSGSYEQYF
TRBJ1-2 | NA | TRBV30 | NA | TGTGCCTGGAGTGTAGAGGGCGGATCTAACTATGGCTACACCTTC | CAWSVEGGSNYGYTF
TRBJ2-7 | NA | TRBV7-8 | NA | TGTGCCAGCAGCCAAGGACTGGGATACGAGCAGTACTTC | CASSQGLGYEQYF
TRBJ1-1 | NA | TRBV14 | NA | TGTGCCAGCAGCCTGCCTGGGATGAACACTGAAGCTTTCTTT | CASSLPGMNTEAFF
TRBJ2-7 | NA | TRBV5-5 | NA | TGTGCCAGCAGCTTGGAACCACGAGTCTGGAGCTCCTACGAGCAGTACTTC | CASSLEPRVWSSYEQYF
TRBJ2-4 | NA | TRBV27 | NA | TGTGCCAGCAGGGAGGGTGGCAAAAACATTCAGTACTTC | CASREGGKNIQYF
TRBJ2-5 | TRBD2 | TRBV7-8 | NA | TGTGCCAGCAGCGCCCATTATAGCGGGAGGGGTCAAGAGACCCAGTACTTC | CASSAHYSGRGQETQYF
TRBJ2-7 | NA | TRBV19 | NA | TGTGCCAGTGGCCCAAGAACCTACGAGCAGTACTTC | CASGPRTYEQYF
TRBJ1-5 | TRBD1 | TRBV19 | NA | TGTGCCAGTAGTCCGCGGACAGGTGTACAGCCCCAGCATTTT | CASSPRTGVQPQHF
TRBJ1-1 | NA | TRBV5-8 | NA | TGTGCCAGCAGCCCGGTCTTCTACACTGAAGCTTTCTTT | CASSPVFYTEAFF
TRBJ2-3 | NA | TRBV7-3 | NA | TGTGCCAGCAGCTTACCAGGGACCACAGATACGCAGTATTTT | CASSLPGTTDTQYF
TRBJ2-3 | NA | TRBV5-6 | NA | TGTGCCAGCAGCTTGGTAACTAGCACACATACGCAGTATTTT | CASSLVTSTHTQYF
TRBJ1-1 | TRBD1 | TRBV5-6 | NA | TGTGCCAGCAGCGGTCAGGGGGCAAGGAACACTGAAGCTTTCTTT | CASSGQGARNTEAFF
TRBJ1-5 | NA | TRBV7-8 | NA | TGTGCCAGCAGCCTAGAACAGGGTTTGGGGAATCAGCCCCAGCATTTT | CASSLEQGLGNQPQHF
TRBJ2-7 | NA | TRBV11-2 | NA | TGTGCCAGCAGCTTAGACAGGTACGAGCAGTACTTC | CASSLDRYEQYF
TRBJ2-7 | NA | TRBV11-2 | few | TGTGCCAGCAGCCTAACGGGGCGGACGGAGCAGTACTTC | CASSLTGRTEQYF
TRBJ2-3 | TRBD1 | TRBV7-2 | NA | TGTGCCAGCAGCGCCTACAGGGGGAGAGGAGATACGCAGTATTTT | CASSAYRGRGDTQYF
TRBJ1-1 | NA | TRBV5-8 | few | TGTGCCAGCAGCTTGGCCCCTAGGGACACTGAAGCTTTCTTT | CASSLAPRDTEAFF
TRBJ1-2 | NA | TRBV5-4 | NA | TGTGCCAGCAGCTTGGCCAACCCGGGTAGGATCTATGGCTACACCTTC | CASSLANPGRIYGYTF